Sequencing of this T cell receptor (beta chain) was carried out in a study of TIL therapy for anti-PD-1-resistant metastatic lung cancer. Whole-study context: Tumors carried a median about 1.5 non-synonymous mutations per megabase. The study, taken as a whole, reports: The cohort had more treatment-naive, never-smoker and oncogene-addicted patients than typical.

The libraries were made with immunoSEQ v3. Each library reached roughly 2 million read pairs, or about 5-6.5 million at deep level. Method: immunoSEQ multiplex PCR; TCRdb's copy keeps in-frame clones and lacks some. Seen here are around 59,000 clones, about 69% observed once, and the top ten hold around 6.1%. Time point of the sample: pre-treatment sample, taken before nivolumab and TIL therapy. Stage 4 NSCLC adults joined between late 2017 and January 2020. In the case of this clone: The target antigen is unknown.

This CDR3 is built from 15 residues. Germline assignment: CDR1 GTSNPN and CDR2 SVGIG (reference sequence). Trimming removed 0 bases at V and 5 bases at J, with 14 bases between. This receptor was obtained from a person aged 25 to 80 with non-small cell lung cancer. Sequenced here: blood, sampled at baseline. The V and J genes are TRBV30 and TRBJ1-5, with D possibly matching TRBD1 (5 bases). The DNA for the CDR3 is TGTGCCTGGAGTGTACGGGGGGGGATCTATCAGCCCCAGCATTTT. Translation: CAWSVRGGIYQPQHF. The complete variable domain, with remaining parts taken from reference TRBV30 and TRBJ1-5, reads SQTIHQWPATLVQPVGSPLSLECTVEGTSNPNLYWYRQAAGRGLQLLFYSVGIGQISSEVPQNLSASRPQDRQFILSSKKLLLSDSGFYLCAWSVRGGIYQPQHFGDGTRLSIL.